Presented here are 30 T cell receptor beta chains from one specimen sequenced in a study of cytomegalovirus exposure and HLA in healthy donors. The PCR employed 60 Vbeta primers together with 13 Jbeta primers. Produced via immunoSEQ multiplex PCR; TCRdb's table is partial and in-frame only. The sample carries roughly 150,000 clones, around 80% recorded once. Sequencing used PBMCs. The origin of the receptors is a man younger than 35 in good health and CMV-seronegative.

This sequence joins TRBV19 and TRBJ2-5; 9 bases fit TRBD1. Trimming cost V 0 bases and J 5 bases; bases outside gene matches: 10. Looked up from germline, CDR1 is LNHDA and CDR2 is SQIVND (reference sequence). The length of the CDR3 is 17 residues. CDR3 region: CASSIDRTQGAVETQYF. CDR3 nucleotide sequence: TGTGCCAGTAGTATAGACCGAACACAGGGGGCCGTGGAGACCCAGTACTTC.

This chain uses TRBV28 with TRBJ2-7; 7 bases agree with TRBD2. From germline, CDR1 is MDHEN and CDR2 SYDVKM. J was trimmed by 3 bases and V by 6 bases; bases with no gene match: 11. The CDR3 is 15 amino acids. CDR3 bases: TGTGCCAGCAGAGCTCTAGCGGCCCCTTACTACGAGCAGTACTTC. It yields the protein CASRALAAPYYEQYF.

This chain links TRBV2 with TRBJ1-1; TRBD1 matches 8 bases. The trim removed 5 bases at V and 1 base at J, leaving 9 bases unmatched. The germline V gene encodes CDR1 SNHLY and CDR2 FYNNEI. There are 16 residues in the CDR3. The CDR3 is CASSNGVDRANTEAFF. CDR3 nucleotide sequence: TGTGCCAGCAGTAATGGAGTGGACAGGGCGAACACTGAAGCTTTCTTT.

The chain combines TRBV21-1 with TRBJ1-2; the D call of TRBD1 is as the table states it, not checked on the DNA. TRBV21-1 is a recognized pseudogene. The CDR3 spans 14 residues. In nucleotides, the CDR3 is TGTGCCAGCAGCAAAGTGGGGGCCTCATATGGCTACACCTTC. As protein: CASSKVGASYGYTF.

The chain has TRBV10-3 and TRBJ1-1; unclear D gene. This CDR3 has 14 residues. Trimming left V 3 bases short and J 4 bases short, with 12 bases between. Germline loops: CDR1 ENHRY, CDR2 SYGVKD. The CDR3 sequence: CAISEREGGTEAFF. CDR3 coding DNA: TGTGCCATCAGTGAAAGGGAGGGAGGCACTGAAGCTTTCTTT.

J is TRBJ2-2 and V is TRBV25-1; D may be TRBD2 (7 bases). Trimming shortened V by 4 bases and J by 3 bases, and 12 bases separated the two germline ends. Germline V gives CDR1 MGHDK, CDR2 SYGVNS. This CDR3 region has 15 residues. CDR3 region: CASSGGGHYTGELFF. The CDR3 bases are TGTGCCAGCAGTGGGGGGGGACACTACACCGGGGAGCTGTTTTTT.

The gene calls are TRBV6-6 and TRBJ2-3; tentative D call: TRBD1 (6 bases). Germline V gives CDR1 MNHNY, CDR2 SVGAGI (reference sequence). Between the trimmed V and J ends, which lost 0 bases and 4 bases, there was a span of 11 bases. This CDR3 has 15 amino acids. The CDR3 DNA is TGTGCCAGCAGTTACTCGCAGGGGCGGTCAGATACGCAGTATTTT. It is translated as CASSYSQGRSDTQYF.

Remarks on this clone: At one end the junction does not follow the germline gene, possibly because of a read error. V and J are TRBV7-9 and TRBJ1-1; D unclear. The CDR3 is 11 amino acids. The germline CDR1 and CDR2 sequences are SEHNR and FQNEAQ (reference sequence). The CDR3 loop reads CSSSPQTEAFF. The CDR3 region has the DNA TGTTCCAGCAGCCCCCAGACTGAAGCTTTCTTT.

This chain connects TRBV7-9 to TRBJ2-2; the match to TRBD1 covers 9 bases. This CDR3 is 18 amino acids long. Germline CDR1 SEHNR, CDR2 FQNEAQ (reference sequence). J lost 5 bases, V lost 5 bases, and 15 bases had no gene match. Written as DNA, the CDR3 is TGTGCCAGCAGCCTACGGGACAGGGAATCGTCCGGTACCGGGGAGCTGTTTTTT. Its translation: CASSLRDRESSGTGELFF.

This chain's CDR3 is CASSLGASVYEQYF. CDR3 coding DNA: TGTGCCAGCAGCTTGGGGGCCTCCGTTTACGAGCAGTACTTC. The chain combines TRBV5-4 with TRBJ2-7; no firm D call. V shed 0 bases and J shed 4 bases, with 11 bases lying between them. The germline gives CDR1 SGHNT, CDR2 YYREEE (reference sequence). The length of the CDR3 is 14 residues.

This clone has just a few counts. The gene calls are TRBV4-1 and TRBJ2-4; 8 bases agree with TRBD2. J lost 4 bases, V lost 1 base, and 6 bases had no gene match. The CDR3 sequence is 16 residues long. Germline V CDR1 and CDR2: MGHRA, YSYEKL. The CDR3 coding sequence is TGCGCCAGCAGCCAAGGATTCCCGGGGGGGAAAAACATTCAGTACTTC. It yields the protein CASSQGFPGGKNIQYF.

This chain joins TRBV6-1 and TRBJ2-1; weak D call: TRBD2 (6 bases). The germline V gene encodes CDR1 MNHNS and CDR2 SASEGT. The CDR3 runs to 16 residues. Trimming removed 4 bases from V and 0 bases from J, with 13 bases in between. The CDR3 reads CASSGSSVPSYNEQFF. DNA for the CDR3: TGTGCCAGCAGTGGATCTAGCGTCCCCTCCTACAATGAGCAGTTCTTC.

V is TRBV5-6 and J is TRBJ2-5; 9 nucleotides match TRBD2. With 0 bases clipped from V and 3 bases from J, the junction kept 6 bases outside the gene matches. CDR1 and CDR2 from the germline V gene are SGHDT and YYEEEE. The CDR3 has 16 amino acids. For the CDR3, the DNA is TGTGCCAGCAGCTTGGCCACAGCGGGAGGAGAAGAGACCCAGTACTTC. Its protein is CASSLATAGGEETQYF.

The V gene is TRBV19, the J gene TRBJ1-3, with 7 nucleotides matching TRBD1. This CDR3 contains 18 residues. V shed 5 bases, J shed 0 bases, and the junction held 13 bases outside the gene matches. Germline V gene lookup returns CDR1 LNHDA and CDR2 SQIVND (reference sequence). The CDR3: CASSWRGPADHSGNTIYF. In nucleotides, the CDR3 is TGTGCCAGTAGTTGGAGGGGGCCAGCGGACCACTCTGGAAACACCATATATTTT.

The CDR3 here is CASSQGSGLEQYF. In DNA form, the CDR3 reads TGTGCCAGCAGCCAAGGGTCGGGGTTAGAGCAGTACTTC. The chain couples TRBV14 to TRBJ2-7; perhaps TRBD2 as D (5 bases). CDR1 is SGHDN and CDR2 is FVKESK in the germline V gene. V was clipped by 1 base and J by 7 bases, with 11 bases between them. The CDR3 has 13 amino acids. The full variable domain, its missing parts supplied by reference TRBV14 and TRBJ2-7, is EAGVTQFPSHSVIEKGQTVTLRCDPISGHDNLYWYRRVMGKEIKFLLHFVKESKQDESGMPNNRFLAERTGGTYSTLKVQPAELEDSGVYFCASSQGSGLEQYFGPGTRLTVT.

This rearrangement joins TRBV27 to TRBJ1-2, with 11 bases aligning to TRBD1. CDR3 length: 14 amino acids. The ends lost 2 bases at V and 6 bases at J; junction bases unmatched: 2. Per the germline V gene, CDR1 is MNHEY and CDR2 is SMNVEV (reference sequence). The DNA for the CDR3 is TGTGCCAGCAGTTTAGGGACAGGGGGAAATGGCTACACCTTC. Translating gives CASSLGTGGNGYTF.

By frequency in the sample, this clone is medium-sized (0.01 to 0.1%). V and J are TRBV25-1 and TRBJ2-1, with 11 bases aligning to TRBD2. The CDR3 has 18 residues. Trimming cost V 4 bases and J 0 bases; bases outside gene matches: 8. Looked up from germline, CDR1 is MGHDK and CDR2 is SYGVNS. The CDR3 nucleotides are TGTGCCAGCAGTGGTATGGGACTAGCGGCCAGCTCCTACAATGAGCAGTTCTTC. This codes for CASSGMGLAASSYNEQFF.

The genes are TRBV6-5 and TRBJ2-2; D perhaps matches TRBD1 (5 bases). With 2 bases removed from V and 1 base from J, the gap between germline ends came to 8 bases. The CDR3 contains 15 residues. The V gene's germline CDR1 is MNHEY and CDR2 SVGAGI. CDR3: CASSYAQGNTGELFF. In DNA form, the CDR3 reads TGTGCCAGCAGTTACGCGCAGGGGAACACCGGGGAGCTGTTTTTT.

The chain joins TRBV7-2 to TRBJ2-7, with TRBD2 identical over 7 bases. The V gene's germline CDR1 is SGHTA and CDR2 FQGNSA. CDR3 length equals 14 residues. V shed 1 base, J shed 3 bases, and the junction held 3 bases outside the gene matches. The CDR3 spells CASSLGLAVYEQYF. CDR3 nucleotides: TGTGCCAGCAGCTTAGGGCTAGCGGTCTACGAGCAGTACTTC.

In nucleotides, the CDR3 is TGTGCCAGCAGCCCCCAGTATGATCAGCCCCAGCATTTT. It translates to CASSPQYDQPQHF. V gene TRBV7-2 combines with J gene TRBJ1-5, with D uncertain. V was clipped by 5 bases and J by 5 bases, with 10 bases between them. The CDR3 loop spans 13 amino acids. Germline loops: CDR1 SGHTA, CDR2 FQGNSA.

The table lists this clone with a few counts. The chain has TRBV10-2 and TRBJ2-2; no clear D gene. CDR3 size: 12 residues. Trimming removed 7 bases from V and 3 bases from J, with 6 bases in between. Per germline, CDR1 WSHSY and CDR2 SAAADI. The CDR3 protein is CASKRHTGELFF. In DNA, the CDR3 is TGCGCCAGCAAGAGGCACACCGGGGAGCTGTTTTTT.

J is TRBJ2-3 and V is TRBV10-3; the D gene is possibly TRBD2 (6 bases). CDR1 and CDR2 from the germline V gene are ENHRY and SYGVKD. V gave up 4 bases and J gave up 3 bases, with 20 bases separating them. The CDR3 runs to 17 residues. The CDR3 DNA is TGTGCCATCAGTGGACCGACCGGGACTTTACTTACAGATACGCAGTATTTT. Translation: CAISGPTGTLLTDTQYF.

This chain connects TRBV10-3 to TRBJ2-7; D may be TRBD2 (5 bases). V was clipped by 4 bases and J by 0 bases, with 13 bases between them. Germline V gene sequence: CDR1 ENHRY, CDR2 SYGVKD. CDR3 size: 15 residues. The CDR3: CAISGSSSGSYEQYF. In DNA, the CDR3 is TGTGCCATCAGTGGGTCTAGCAGCGGCTCCTACGAGCAGTACTTC.

In its sample, this clone was seen a few times. J is TRBJ1-5 and V is TRBV30; D not certain. Germline lookup yields CDR1 GTSNPN and CDR2 SVGIG (reference sequence). Trimming shortened V by 5 bases and J by 6 bases, and 14 bases separated the two germline ends. CDR3 length: 13 residues. The CDR3 loop reads CAWGHSGVQPQHF. CDR3 bases: TGTGCCTGGGGCCATTCCGGGGTTCAGCCCCAGCATTTT. The variable domain in full, completed from reference TRBV30 and TRBJ1-5, reads SQTIHQWPATLVQPVGSPLSLECTVEGTSNPNLYWYRQAAGRGLQLLFYSVGIGQISSEVPQNLSASRPQDRQFILSSKKLLLSDSGFYLCAWGHSGVQPQHFGDGTRLSIL.

The chain links TRBV30 to TRBJ1-5; 7 bases align to TRBD1. The length of the CDR3 is 15 residues. CDR1 is GTSNPN and CDR2 is SVGIG in the germline V gene (reference sequence). V dropped 8 bases and J dropped 2; count of bases not matched to a gene: 12. The CDR3 region has the DNA TGTGCCGCTCAGGGGGGCTCCGGGCGCAATCAGCCCCAGCATTTT. Encoded protein: CAAQGGSGRNQPQHF.

The chain recombines TRBV9 with TRBJ2-7, with 10 bases identical to TRBD2. V lost 0 bases and J lost 6; bases outside the gene matches: 6. Germline V gene lookup returns CDR1 SGDLS and CDR2 YYNGEE. The CDR3 has 15 amino acids. CDR3 in amino acids: CASSVGGAGGLEQYF. DNA for the CDR3: TGTGCCAGCAGCGTAGGCGGAGCGGGAGGGCTCGAGCAGTACTTC.

Notes on this clone: The same CDR3 is also encoded by other DNA sequences in this sample. The V gene is TRBV2, the J gene TRBJ1-1, with D possibly TRBD1 on 5 matching bases. V was pared by 9 bases and J by 10 bases, with 15 bases between. This CDR3 region has 11 residues. Germline values: CDR1 SNHLY, CDR2 FYNNEI. CDR3 in amino acids: CASRQGGGAFF. The DNA of the CDR3 is TGTGCCAGTAGGCAGGGCGGGGGAGCTTTCTTT.

The rearrangement links TRBV27 to TRBJ2-3; 10 bases are shared with TRBD2. The germline V gene has CDR1 MNHEY and CDR2 SMNVEV (reference sequence). The CDR3 extends over 15 amino acids. Germline trimming cut 7 bases from V and 3 bases from J; bases unmatched to any gene: 7. Here the CDR3 DNA reads TGTGCCAGCAATGTAGCGGGAGGACCAACAGATACGCAGTATTTT. The encoded protein is CASNVAGGPTDTQYF.

J is TRBJ1-5 and V is TRBV28, with D maybe TRBD1 (5 bases). This CDR3 region has 13 residues. From germline, CDR1 is MDHEN and CDR2 SYDVKM. Trimming cost V 4 bases and J 7 bases, with 11 bases left between them. The CDR3 nucleotides are TGTGCCAGCAGTTCAACCCCAGGGCAGCCCCAGCATTTT. It specifies CASSSTPGQPQHF.

The V and J genes are TRBV27 and TRBJ2-1, with 7 bases identical to TRBD2. Per germline, CDR1 MNHEY and CDR2 SMNVEV (reference sequence). The V and J ends lost 0 bases and 6 bases, in that order; junction bases with no gene match: 11. CDR3 size: 17 residues. CDR3 loop: CASSLSYRDYFPNEQFF. The CDR3 DNA sequence: TGTGCCAGCAGTTTATCTTATCGGGACTACTTTCCCAATGAGCAGTTCTTC.